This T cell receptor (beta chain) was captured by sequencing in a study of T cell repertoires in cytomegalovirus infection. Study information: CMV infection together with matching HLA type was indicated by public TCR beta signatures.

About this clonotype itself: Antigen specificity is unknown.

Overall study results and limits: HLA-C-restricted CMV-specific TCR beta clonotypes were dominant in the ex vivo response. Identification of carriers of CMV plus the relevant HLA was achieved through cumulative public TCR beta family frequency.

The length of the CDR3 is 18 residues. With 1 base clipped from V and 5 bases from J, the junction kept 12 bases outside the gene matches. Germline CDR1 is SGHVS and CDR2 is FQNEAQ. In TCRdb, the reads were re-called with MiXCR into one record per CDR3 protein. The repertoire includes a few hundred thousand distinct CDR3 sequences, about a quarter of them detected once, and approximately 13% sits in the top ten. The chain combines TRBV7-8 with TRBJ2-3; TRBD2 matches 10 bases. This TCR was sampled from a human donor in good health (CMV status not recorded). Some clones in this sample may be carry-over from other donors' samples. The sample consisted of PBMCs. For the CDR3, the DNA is TGTGCCAGCAGCTTAGTTTATGGTCTAGCGGGAGCTGGAGATACGCAGTATTTT. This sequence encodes CASSLVYGLAGAGDTQYF.